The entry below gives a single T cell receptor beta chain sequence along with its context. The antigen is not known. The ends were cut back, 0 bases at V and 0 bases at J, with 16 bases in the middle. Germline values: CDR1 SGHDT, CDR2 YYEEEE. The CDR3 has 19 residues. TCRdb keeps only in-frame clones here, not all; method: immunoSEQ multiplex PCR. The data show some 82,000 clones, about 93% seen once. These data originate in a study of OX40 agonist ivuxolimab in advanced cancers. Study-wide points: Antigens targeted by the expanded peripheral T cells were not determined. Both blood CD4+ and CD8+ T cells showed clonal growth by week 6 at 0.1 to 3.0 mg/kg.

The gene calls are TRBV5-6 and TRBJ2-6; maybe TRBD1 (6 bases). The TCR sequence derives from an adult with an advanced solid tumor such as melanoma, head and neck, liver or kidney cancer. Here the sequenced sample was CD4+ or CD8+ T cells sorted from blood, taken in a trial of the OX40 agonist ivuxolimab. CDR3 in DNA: TGTGCCAGCAGCTTGGCGATCGACAGGCTTAGCTCTGGGGCCAACGTCCTGACTTTC. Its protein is CASSLAIDRLSSGANVLTF.